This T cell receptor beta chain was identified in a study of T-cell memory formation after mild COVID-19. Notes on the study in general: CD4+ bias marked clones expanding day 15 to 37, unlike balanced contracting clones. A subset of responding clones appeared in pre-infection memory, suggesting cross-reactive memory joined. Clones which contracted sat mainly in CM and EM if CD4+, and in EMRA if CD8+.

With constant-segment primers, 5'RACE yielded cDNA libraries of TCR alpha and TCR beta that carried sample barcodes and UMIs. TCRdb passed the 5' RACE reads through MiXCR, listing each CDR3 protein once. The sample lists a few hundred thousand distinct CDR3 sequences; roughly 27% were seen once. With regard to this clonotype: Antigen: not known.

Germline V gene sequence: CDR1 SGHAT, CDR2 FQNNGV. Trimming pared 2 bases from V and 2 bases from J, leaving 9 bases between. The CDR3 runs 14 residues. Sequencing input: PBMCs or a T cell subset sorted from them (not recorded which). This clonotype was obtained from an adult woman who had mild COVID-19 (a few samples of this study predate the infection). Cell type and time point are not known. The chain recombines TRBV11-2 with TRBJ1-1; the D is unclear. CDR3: CASSLFGINTEAFF. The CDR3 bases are TGTGCCAGCAGCTTATTTGGGATAAACACTGAAGCTTTCTTT.